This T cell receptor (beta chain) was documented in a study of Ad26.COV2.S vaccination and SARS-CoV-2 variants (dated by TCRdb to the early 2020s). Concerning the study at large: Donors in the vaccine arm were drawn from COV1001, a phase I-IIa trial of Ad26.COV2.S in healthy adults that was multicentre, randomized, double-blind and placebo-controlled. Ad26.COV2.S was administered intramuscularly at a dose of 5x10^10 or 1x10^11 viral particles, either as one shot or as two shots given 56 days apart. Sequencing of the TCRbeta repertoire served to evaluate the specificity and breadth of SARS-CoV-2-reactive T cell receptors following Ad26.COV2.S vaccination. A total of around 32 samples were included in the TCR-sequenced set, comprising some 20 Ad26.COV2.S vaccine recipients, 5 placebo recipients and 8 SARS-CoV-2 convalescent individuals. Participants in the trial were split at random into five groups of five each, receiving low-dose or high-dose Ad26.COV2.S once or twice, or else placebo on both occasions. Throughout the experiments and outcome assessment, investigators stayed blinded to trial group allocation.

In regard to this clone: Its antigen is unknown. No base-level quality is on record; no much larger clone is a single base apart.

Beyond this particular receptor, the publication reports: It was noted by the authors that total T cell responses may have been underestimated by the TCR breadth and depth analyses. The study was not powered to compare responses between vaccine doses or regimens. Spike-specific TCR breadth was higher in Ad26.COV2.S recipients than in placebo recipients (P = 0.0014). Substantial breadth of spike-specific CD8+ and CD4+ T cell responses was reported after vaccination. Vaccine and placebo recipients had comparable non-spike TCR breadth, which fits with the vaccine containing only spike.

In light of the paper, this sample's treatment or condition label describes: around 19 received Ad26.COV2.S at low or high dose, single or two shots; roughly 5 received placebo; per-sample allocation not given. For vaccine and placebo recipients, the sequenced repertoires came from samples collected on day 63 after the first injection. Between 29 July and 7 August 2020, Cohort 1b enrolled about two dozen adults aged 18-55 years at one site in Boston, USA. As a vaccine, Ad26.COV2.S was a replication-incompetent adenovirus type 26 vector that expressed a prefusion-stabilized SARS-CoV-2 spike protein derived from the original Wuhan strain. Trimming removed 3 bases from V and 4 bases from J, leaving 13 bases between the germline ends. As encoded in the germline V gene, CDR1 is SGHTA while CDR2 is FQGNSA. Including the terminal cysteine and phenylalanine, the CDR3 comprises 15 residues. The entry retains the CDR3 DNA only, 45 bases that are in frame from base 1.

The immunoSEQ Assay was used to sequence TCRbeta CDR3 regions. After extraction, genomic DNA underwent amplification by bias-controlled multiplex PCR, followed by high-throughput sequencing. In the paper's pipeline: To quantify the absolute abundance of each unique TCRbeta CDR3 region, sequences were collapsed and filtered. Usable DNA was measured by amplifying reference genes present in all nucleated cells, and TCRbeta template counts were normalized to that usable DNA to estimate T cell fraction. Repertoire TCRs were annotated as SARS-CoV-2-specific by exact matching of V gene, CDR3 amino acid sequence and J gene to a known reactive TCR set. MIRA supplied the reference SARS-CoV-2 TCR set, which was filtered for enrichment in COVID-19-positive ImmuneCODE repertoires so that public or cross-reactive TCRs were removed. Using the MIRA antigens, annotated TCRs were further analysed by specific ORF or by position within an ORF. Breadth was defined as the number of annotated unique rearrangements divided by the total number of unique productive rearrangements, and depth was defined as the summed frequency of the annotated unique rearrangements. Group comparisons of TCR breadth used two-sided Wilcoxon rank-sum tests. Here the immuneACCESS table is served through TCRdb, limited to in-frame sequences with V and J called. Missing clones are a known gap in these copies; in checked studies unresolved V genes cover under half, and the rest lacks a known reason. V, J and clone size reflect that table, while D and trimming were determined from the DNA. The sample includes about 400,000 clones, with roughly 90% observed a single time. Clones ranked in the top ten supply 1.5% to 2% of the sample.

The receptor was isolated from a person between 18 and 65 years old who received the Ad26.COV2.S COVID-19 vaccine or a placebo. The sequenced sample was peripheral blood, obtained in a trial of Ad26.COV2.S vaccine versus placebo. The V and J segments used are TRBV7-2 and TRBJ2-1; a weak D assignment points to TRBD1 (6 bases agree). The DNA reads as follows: TGTGCCAGCAGCTTTGGGGTAGGGACATACAATGAGCAGTTCTTC. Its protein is CASSFGVGTYNEQFF. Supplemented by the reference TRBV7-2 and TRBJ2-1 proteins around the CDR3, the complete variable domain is GAGVSQSPSNKVTEKGKDVELRCDPISGHTALYWYRQSLGQGLEFLIYFQGNSAPDKSGLPSDRFSAERTGGSVSTLTIQRTQQEDSAVYLCASSFGVGTYNEQFFGPGTRLTVL.